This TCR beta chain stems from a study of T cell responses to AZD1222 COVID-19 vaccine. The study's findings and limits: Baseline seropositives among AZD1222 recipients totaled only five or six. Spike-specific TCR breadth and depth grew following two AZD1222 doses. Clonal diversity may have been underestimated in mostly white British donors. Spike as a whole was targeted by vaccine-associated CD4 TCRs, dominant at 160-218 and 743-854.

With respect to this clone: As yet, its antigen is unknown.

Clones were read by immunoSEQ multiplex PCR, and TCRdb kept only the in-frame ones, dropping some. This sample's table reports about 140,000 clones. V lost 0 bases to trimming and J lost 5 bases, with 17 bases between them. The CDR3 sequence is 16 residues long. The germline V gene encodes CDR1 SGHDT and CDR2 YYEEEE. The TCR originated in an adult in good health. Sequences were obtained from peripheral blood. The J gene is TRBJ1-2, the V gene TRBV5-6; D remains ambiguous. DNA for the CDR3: TGTGCCAGCAGCTTGGGGTTCTCGGGGTCAAGGTATGGCTACACCTTC. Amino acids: CASSLGFSGSRYGYTF.